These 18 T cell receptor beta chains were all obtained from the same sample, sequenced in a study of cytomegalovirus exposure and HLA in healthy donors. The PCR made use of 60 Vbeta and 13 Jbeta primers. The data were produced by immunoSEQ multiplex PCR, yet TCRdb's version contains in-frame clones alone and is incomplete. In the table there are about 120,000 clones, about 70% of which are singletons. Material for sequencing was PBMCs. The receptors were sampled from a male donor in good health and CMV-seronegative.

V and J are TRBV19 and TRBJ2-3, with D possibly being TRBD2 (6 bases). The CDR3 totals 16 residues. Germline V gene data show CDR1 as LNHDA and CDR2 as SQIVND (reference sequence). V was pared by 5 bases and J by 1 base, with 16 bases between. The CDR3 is CASSPGTGTRTDTQYF. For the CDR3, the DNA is TGTGCCAGTAGTCCCGGGACTGGGACCCGCACAGATACGCAGTATTTT.

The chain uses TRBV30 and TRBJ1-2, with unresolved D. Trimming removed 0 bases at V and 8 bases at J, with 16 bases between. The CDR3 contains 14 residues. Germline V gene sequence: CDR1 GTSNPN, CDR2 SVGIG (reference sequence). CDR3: CAWSVVRNSKGYTF. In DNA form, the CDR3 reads TGTGCCTGGAGTGTAGTCCGTAACTCCAAGGGCTACACCTTC.

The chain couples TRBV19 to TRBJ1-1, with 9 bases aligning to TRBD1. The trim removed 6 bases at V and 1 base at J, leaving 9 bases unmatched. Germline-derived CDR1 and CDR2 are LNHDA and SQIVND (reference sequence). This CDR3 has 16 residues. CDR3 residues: CASRSGQGAWNTEAFF. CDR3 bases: TGTGCCAGTAGATCGGGACAGGGAGCCTGGAACACTGAAGCTTTCTTT.

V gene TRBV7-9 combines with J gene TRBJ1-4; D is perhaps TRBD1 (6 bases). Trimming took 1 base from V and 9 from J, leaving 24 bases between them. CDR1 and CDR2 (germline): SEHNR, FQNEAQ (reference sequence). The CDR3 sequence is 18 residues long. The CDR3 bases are TGTGCCAGCAGCTTAGGAGGTAGAGGGAACAGGGAGACTCAAAAACTGTTTTTT. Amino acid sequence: CASSLGGRGNRETQKLFF.

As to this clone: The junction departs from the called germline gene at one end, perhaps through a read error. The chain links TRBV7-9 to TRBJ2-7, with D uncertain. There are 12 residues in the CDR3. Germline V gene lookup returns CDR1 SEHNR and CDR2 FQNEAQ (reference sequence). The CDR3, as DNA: TGTTCCAGCAGCTCCAGCTCCTACGAGCAGTACTTC. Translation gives CSSSSSSYEQYF.

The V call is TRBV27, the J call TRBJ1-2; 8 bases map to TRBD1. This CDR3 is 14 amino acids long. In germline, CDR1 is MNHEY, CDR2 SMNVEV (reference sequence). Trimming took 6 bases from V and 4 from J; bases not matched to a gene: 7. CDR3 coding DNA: TGTGCCAGCAGGAAGACAGGGGTAGGCTATGGCTACACCTTC. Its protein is CASRKTGVGYGYTF.

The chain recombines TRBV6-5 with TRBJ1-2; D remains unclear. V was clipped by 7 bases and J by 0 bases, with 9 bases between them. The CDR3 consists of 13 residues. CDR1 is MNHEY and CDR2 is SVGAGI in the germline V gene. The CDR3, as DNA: TGTGCCAGCAAAACGGAGTCTAACTATGGCTACACCTTC. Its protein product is CASKTESNYGYTF.

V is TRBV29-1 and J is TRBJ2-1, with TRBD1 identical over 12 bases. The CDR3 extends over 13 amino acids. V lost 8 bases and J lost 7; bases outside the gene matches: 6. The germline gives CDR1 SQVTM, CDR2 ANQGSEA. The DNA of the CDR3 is TGCAGCAGCCCGGGACAGGGGGCAAATGAGCAGTTCTTC. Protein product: CSSPGQGANEQFF.

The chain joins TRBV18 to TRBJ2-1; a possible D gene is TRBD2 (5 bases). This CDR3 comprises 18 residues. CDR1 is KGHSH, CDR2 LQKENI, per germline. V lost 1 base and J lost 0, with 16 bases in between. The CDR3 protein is CASSPLPAESSSYNEQFF. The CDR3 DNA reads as TGTGCCAGCTCACCACTCCCAGCGGAGTCAAGCTCCTACAATGAGCAGTTCTTC.

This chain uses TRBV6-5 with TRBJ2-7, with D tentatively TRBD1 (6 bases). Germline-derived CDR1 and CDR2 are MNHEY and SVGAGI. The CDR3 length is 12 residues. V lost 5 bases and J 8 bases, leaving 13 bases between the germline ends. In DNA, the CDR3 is TGTGCCAGCAGTCGGGACACAAAAAAGCAGTACTTC. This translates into CASSRDTKKQYF.

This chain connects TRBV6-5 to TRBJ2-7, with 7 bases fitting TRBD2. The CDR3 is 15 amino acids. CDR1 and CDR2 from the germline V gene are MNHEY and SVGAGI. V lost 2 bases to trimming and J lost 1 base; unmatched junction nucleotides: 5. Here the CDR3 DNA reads TGTGCCAGCAGTTACCGGGGGGAGAGGTCCTACGAGCAGTACTTC. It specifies CASSYRGERSYEQYF.

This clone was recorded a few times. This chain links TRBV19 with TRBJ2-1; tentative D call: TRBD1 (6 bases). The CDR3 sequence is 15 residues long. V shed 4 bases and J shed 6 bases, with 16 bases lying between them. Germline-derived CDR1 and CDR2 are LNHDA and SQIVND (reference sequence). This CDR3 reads CASSKSDRGVNEQFF. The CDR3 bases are TGTGCCAGTAGTAAATCGGACAGAGGAGTCAATGAGCAGTTCTTC. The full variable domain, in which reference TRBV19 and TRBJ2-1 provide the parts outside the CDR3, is DGGITQSPKYLFRKEGQNVTLSCEQNLNHDAMYWYRQDPGQGLRLIYYSQIVNDFQKGDIAEGYSVSREKKESFPLTVTSAQKNPTAFYLCASSKSDRGVNEQFFGPGTRLTVL.

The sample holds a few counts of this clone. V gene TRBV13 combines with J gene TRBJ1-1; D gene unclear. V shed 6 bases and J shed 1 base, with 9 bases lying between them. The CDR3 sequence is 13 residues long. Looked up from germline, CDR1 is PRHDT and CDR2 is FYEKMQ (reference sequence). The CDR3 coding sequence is TGTGCCAGCAGATCCACACCGAACACTGAAGCTTTCTTT. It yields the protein CASRSTPNTEAFF.

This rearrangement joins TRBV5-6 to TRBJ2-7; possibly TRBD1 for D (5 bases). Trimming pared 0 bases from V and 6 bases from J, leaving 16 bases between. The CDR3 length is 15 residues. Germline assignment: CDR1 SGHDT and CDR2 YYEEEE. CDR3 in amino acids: CASSLGPRDSGEQYF. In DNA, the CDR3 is TGTGCCAGCAGCTTGGGCCCCAGGGATAGTGGCGAGCAGTACTTC.

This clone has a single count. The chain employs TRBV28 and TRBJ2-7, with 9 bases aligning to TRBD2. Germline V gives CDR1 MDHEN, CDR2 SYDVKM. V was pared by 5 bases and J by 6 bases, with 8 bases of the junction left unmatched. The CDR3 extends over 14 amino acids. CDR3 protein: CASSRLAGGPEQYF. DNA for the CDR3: TGTGCCAGCAGTAGACTTGCGGGAGGGCCCGAGCAGTACTTC.

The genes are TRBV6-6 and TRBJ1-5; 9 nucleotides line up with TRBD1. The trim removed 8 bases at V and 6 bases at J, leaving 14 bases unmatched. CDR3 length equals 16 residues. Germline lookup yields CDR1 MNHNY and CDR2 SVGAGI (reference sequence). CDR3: CASLKPGTGGPQPQHF. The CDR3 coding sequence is TGTGCCAGCCTTAAACCGGGTACAGGGGGCCCTCAGCCCCAGCATTTT.

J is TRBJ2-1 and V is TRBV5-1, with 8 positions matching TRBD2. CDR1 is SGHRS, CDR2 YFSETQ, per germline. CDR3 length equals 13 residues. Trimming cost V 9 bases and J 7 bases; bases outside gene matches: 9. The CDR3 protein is CATRGLVKNEQFF. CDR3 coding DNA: TGCGCCACCAGGGGACTAGTCAAGAATGAGCAGTTCTTC.

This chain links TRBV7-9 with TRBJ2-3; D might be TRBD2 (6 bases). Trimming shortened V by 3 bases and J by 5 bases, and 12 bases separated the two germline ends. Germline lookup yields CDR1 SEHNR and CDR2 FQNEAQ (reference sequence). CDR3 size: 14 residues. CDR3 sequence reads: CASSLGGLGDTQYF. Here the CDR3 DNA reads TGTGCCAGCAGCTTGGGAGGCCTTGGAGATACGCAGTATTTT.